The next 27 T cell receptor beta chains were all read from a single sample in a study of naive and memory T cell subsets (dated by TCRdb to the late 2010s). The library was produced with UMI-ligation and nested PCR. The reads were generated on an Illumina MiSeq. The beta constant-region primer consisted of an equimolar mixture of two oligonucleotides that together covered TRBC1 and TRBC2. TCRdb trimmed public reads at Q25 via fastp, called clones via MiXCR and kept in-frame beta chains. Each CDR3 protein appears once, grouped with its most common genes and DNA. Counted in this sample were tens of thousands of distinct CDR3 sequences; roughly 13% of them appeared once. About 0.93% of the sample rests with the top ten. What was sequenced was central memory CD4+ T cells from blood. Read against the paper, the sample's cell subset or site label means: central memory, CD45RA- CD27+. The receptors shown here come from a human donor in good health.

This clonotype was seen only a few times. This chain uses TRBV11-2 with TRBJ2-3; 11 bases line up with TRBD2. Trimming removed 5 bases from V and 2 bases from J; junction bases left unmatched: 6. The CDR3 covers 16 residues. The germline CDR1 and CDR2 sequences are SGHAT and FQNNGV. The CDR3 spells CASSILAGGLTDTQYF. The CDR3 DNA sequence: TGTGCCAGCAGCATCCTAGCGGGAGGCCTCACAGATACGCAGTATTTT. Combining the CDR3 with reference TRBV11-2 and TRBJ2-3 gives the whole variable domain EAGVAQSPRYKIIEKRQSVAFWCNPISGHATLYWYQQILGQGPKLLIQFQNNGVVDDSQLPKDRFSAERLKGVDSTLKIQPAKLEDSAVYLCASSILAGGLTDTQYFGPGTRLTVL.

This clonotype came up many times. CDR3 nucleotide sequence: TGCAGCGTTAAAGGGACGGAAGGGCGCGAGCAGTACTTC. This sequence encodes CSVKGTEGREQYF. V is TRBV20-1 and J is TRBJ2-7; D possibly matches TRBD1 or TRBD2 (5 bases each). Germline assignment: CDR1 DFQATT and CDR2 SNEGSKA (reference sequence). This CDR3 has 13 amino acids.

This chain joins TRBV13 and TRBJ2-7; the match to TRBD2 covers 10 bases. Germline loops: CDR1 PRHDT, CDR2 FYEKMQ (reference sequence). Trimming at V came to 6 bases and at J to 3 bases, leaving 8 bases not matched to a gene. The CDR3 totals 15 residues. CDR3 amino acids: CASRRRGLADYEQYF. In DNA form, the CDR3 reads TGTGCCAGCAGACGACGCGGACTAGCGGACTACGAGCAGTACTTC. Complete variable domain (other parts from reference TRBV13 and TRBJ2-7): AAGVIQSPRHLIKEKRETATLKCYPIPRHDTVYWYQQGPGQDPQFLISFYEKMQSDKGSIPDRFSAQQFSDYHSELNMSSLELGDSALYFCASRRRGLADYEQYFGPGTRLTVT.

This clonotype was recorded a few times. J is TRBJ2-3 and V is TRBV20-1, with D possibly TRBD2 on 5 matching bases. The CDR3 consists of 19 residues. CDR1 is DFQATT, CDR2 SNEGSKA, per germline (reference sequence). Trimming stripped 6 bases from V and 0 bases from J, with 28 bases between. CDR3 protein: CSATPLAGEARSSTDTQYF. DNA of the CDR3: TGCAGTGCCACCCCGCTGGCGGGCGAAGCCCGTTCTAGCACAGATACGCAGTATTTT.

This clonotype was seen more than once but under ten times. The gene calls are TRBV6-5 and TRBJ1-6; 7 positions agree with TRBD1. The CDR3 runs to 19 residues. V trimming: 0 bases; J trimming: 0 bases; junction bases outside the gene matches: 8. Looked up from germline, CDR1 is MNHEY and CDR2 is SVGAGI. CDR3 in amino acids: CASSYSGQILSSYNSPLHF. CDR3 DNA sequence: TGTGCCAGCAGTTACTCGGGACAGATTCTAAGCTCCTATAATTCACCCCTCCACTTT.

The chain is built from TRBV6-2 or TRBV6-3 and TRBJ2-7, with a tentative D call TRBD1 (6 bases). Germline V gives CDR1 MNHEY, CDR2 SVGEGT. Trimming took off 5 bases at V and 0 bases at J, with 14 bases between the two ends. This CDR3 region has 15 residues. The CDR3: CASSLQGGYSYEQYF. For the CDR3, the DNA is TGTGCCAGCAGTCTACAGGGCGGTTACTCCTACGAGCAGTACTTC.

This clonotype was counted between two and nine times. The chain joins TRBV10-3 to TRBJ2-1, with 13 bases matching TRBD2. The J segment lost 7 bases and the V segment lost 5 bases, leaving 5 bases of the junction unmatched. The CDR3 is 15 residues long. Germline V lookup: CDR1 ENHRY, CDR2 SYGVKD. Here the CDR3 reads CAISPQTSGRNEQFF. The CDR3 nucleotides read TGTGCCATCAGTCCCCAGACTAGCGGGAGGAATGAGCAGTTCTTC.

This clonotype came up many times. This rearrangement joins TRBV7-2 to TRBJ2-3, with D possibly TRBD1 on 6 matching bases. V lost 2 bases to trimming and J lost 6 bases, with 21 bases between them. Germline V gene sequence: CDR1 SGHTA, CDR2 FQGNSA. The CDR3 extends over 17 amino acids. As DNA, the CDR3 is TGTGCCAGCAGCTTATTGGCCACAGGGTCAGGCGCGGATACGCAGTATTTT. Amino acid sequence: CASSLLATGSGADTQYF.

This clonotype was recorded many times. V gene TRBV11-1 combines with J gene TRBJ1-2, with D possibly matching TRBD1 (5 bases). Per germline, CDR1 SGHAT and CDR2 FQDESV (reference sequence). The CDR3 has 14 amino acids. V lost 6 bases to trimming and J lost 8 bases, with 19 bases between them. DNA for the CDR3: TGTGCCAGCAGTTCCTCGGAAGGGGCTCGAGGCTACACCTTC. Encoded protein: CASSSSEGARGYTF.

This clonotype was counted at least ten times. The chain joins TRBV11-2 to TRBJ2-5; D not resolved. The CDR3 consists of 15 residues. Germline V lookup: CDR1 SGHAT, CDR2 FQNNGV. The V end was cut by 7 bases, the J end by 0 bases, with 15 bases between. CDR3 residues: CASTKQPQYQETQYF. The CDR3 bases are TGTGCCAGCACCAAACAGCCCCAATACCAAGAGACCCAGTACTTC.

This clonotype has a handful of counts. The chain uses TRBV7-6 and TRBJ1-3; the D is unclear. Trimming shortened V by 1 base and J by 0 bases, and 4 bases separated the two germline ends. This CDR3 has 14 amino acids. Germline V lookup: CDR1 SGHVS, CDR2 FNYEAQ. The CDR3 region has the DNA TGTGCCAGCAGCTTAGAAGGCTCTGGAAACACCATATATTTT. It encodes CASSLEGSGNTIYF.

The genes are TRBV29-1 and TRBJ1-2; D may be TRBD1 (5 bases). CDR3 size: 13 residues. In germline, CDR1 is SQVTM, CDR2 ANQGSEA. Trimming shortened V by 6 bases and J by 7 bases, and 18 bases separated the two germline ends. CDR3 bases: TGCAGCGTAACACCGGGGCCCGGGGTTGGCTACACCTTC. Translating it yields CSVTPGPGVGYTF.

This sequence joins TRBV27 and TRBJ2-5; D may be TRBD2 (6 bases). The CDR3 runs 17 residues. CDR1 and CDR2 (germline): MNHEY, SMNVEV (reference sequence). Trimming removed 0 bases at V and 5 bases at J, with 19 bases between. CDR3 DNA sequence: TGTGCCAGCAGTTTATCGAGCCGGCGGGGCGTGAGGGAGACCCAGTACTTC. Protein product: CASSLSSRRGVRETQYF.

The genes are TRBV10-3 and TRBJ1-1; D is possibly TRBD1 (5 bases). V was cut by 11 bases and J by 3 bases, with 25 bases left in between. The CDR3 is made up of 16 amino acids. CDR1 and CDR2 (germline): ENHRY, SYGVKD. The CDR3: CAVAGTRGRRDTEAFF. The CDR3 coding sequence is TGTGCCGTCGCAGGAACGCGCGGACGCAGGGACACTGAAGCTTTCTTT.

This clonotype was detected ten times or more. The chain uses TRBV10-1 and TRBJ1-3; 12 bases line up with TRBD1. CDR1 and CDR2 from the germline V gene are WNHNN and SYGVQD (reference sequence). V gave up 3 bases and J gave up 2 bases; unmatched junction bases: 5. The CDR3 covers 17 residues. CDR3 amino acids: CASSDGTGGPTGNTIYF. In DNA form, the CDR3 reads TGCGCCAGCAGTGACGGGACAGGGGGCCCTACTGGAAACACCATATATTTT.

This clonotype was seen a few times. V usage is TRBV7-2 and J usage is TRBJ1-2; tentatively, D is TRBD1 (6 bases). V was pared by 5 bases and J by 4 bases, with 14 bases between. From germline, CDR1 is SGHTA and CDR2 FQGNSA. The CDR3 has 14 residues. The CDR3, as DNA: TGTGCCAGCAGCGCGAGGGGGGGGCCCTATGGCTACACCTTC. Translated, it gives CASSARGGPYGYTF. The variable domain in full, completed from reference TRBV7-2 and TRBJ1-2, reads GAGVSQSPSNKVTEKGKDVELRCDPISGHTALYWYRQSLGQGLEFLIYFQGNSAPDKSGLPSDRFSAERTGGSVSTLTIQRTQQEDSAVYLCASSARGGPYGYTFGSGTRLTVV.

This clonotype came up many times. This rearrangement joins TRBV18 to TRBJ2-1; tentative D call: TRBD2 (6 bases). V gave up 2 bases and J gave up 6 bases, with 17 bases separating them. Germline values: CDR1 KGHSH, CDR2 LQKENI. The CDR3 has 16 amino acids. CDR3 loop: CASSPTGSQQANEQFF. The CDR3 DNA reads TGTGCCAGCTCACCAACCGGGAGTCAGCAAGCCAATGAGCAGTTCTTC.

This clonotype was found many times. The genes are TRBV24-1 and TRBJ2-3; TRBD2 agrees at 7 bases. Unmatched junction bases numbered 16, after V lost 4 bases and J lost 4 bases. CDR3 length: 18 amino acids. In germline, CDR1 is KGHDR, CDR2 SFDVKD. The CDR3 DNA reads TGTGCCACCAGTGACAGAAGCCCTAGCGGATACAACCCAGATACGCAGTATTTT. It yields the protein CATSDRSPSGYNPDTQYF.

This clonotype was counted a few times. The chain uses TRBV19 and TRBJ1-5; D not certain. V dropped 4 bases and J dropped 6 bases, with 19 bases sitting between them. This CDR3 has 16 amino acids. CDR1 is LNHDA and CDR2 is SQIVND in the germline V gene (reference sequence). CDR3 region: CASSTLPRAVGQPQHF. The CDR3 DNA reads TGTGCCAGTAGTACCCTCCCAAGGGCAGTCGGTCAGCCCCAGCATTTT. The full variable domain, in which reference TRBV19 and TRBJ1-5 provide the parts outside the CDR3, is DGGITQSPKYLFRKEGQNVTLSCEQNLNHDAMYWYRQDPGQGLRLIYYSQIVNDFQKGDIAEGYSVSREKKESFPLTVTSAQKNPTAFYLCASSTLPRAVGQPQHFGDGTRLSIL.

The genes are TRBV7-2 and TRBJ2-5, with D unresolved. There are 14 residues in the CDR3. Trimming shortened V by 0 bases and J by 4 bases, and 9 bases separated the two germline ends. Germline loops: CDR1 SGHTA, CDR2 FQGNSA. CDR3 residues: CASSLAGRPETQYF. The CDR3 region has the DNA TGTGCCAGCAGCTTAGCAGGACGACCAGAGACCCAGTACTTC.

V and J are TRBV3-1 and TRBJ1-5, with D tentatively TRBD1 (6 bases). The CDR3 is made up of 14 amino acids. Germline values: CDR1 LGHDT, CDR2 YNNKEL (reference sequence). V lost 5 bases to trimming and J lost 6 bases, with 14 bases between them. The CDR3 coding sequence is TGTGCCAGCAGCTTTCGGACAGAACGTCAGCCCCAGCATTTT. This translates into CASSFRTERQPQHF.

The CDR3 loop is CSAKQGARTYSNQPQHF. The CDR3 DNA is TGCAGTGCCAAACAGGGGGCCCGAACTTATAGCAATCAGCCCCAGCATTTT. The chain joins TRBV20-1 to TRBJ1-5; 9 bases fit TRBD1. V was clipped by 6 bases and J by 0 bases; unmatched bases: 12. Per the germline V gene, CDR1 is DFQATT and CDR2 is SNEGSKA (reference sequence). The CDR3 runs to 17 residues.

This clonotype was detected ten times or more. The gene calls are TRBV20-1 and TRBJ2-7, with D tentatively TRBD2 (6 bases). CDR3 length equals 13 residues. Trimming cost V 5 bases and J 4 bases, with 15 bases left between them. Germline V gene sequence: CDR1 DFQATT, CDR2 SNEGSKA (reference sequence). CDR3 amino acids: CSAPLAGGYEQYF. Here the CDR3 DNA reads TGCAGTGCTCCTCTAGCTGGGGGGTACGAGCAGTACTTC.

This clonotype was seen repeatedly, ten times or more. V and J are TRBV29-1 and TRBJ2-6, with no clear D. Looked up from germline, CDR1 is SQVTM and CDR2 is ANQGSEA. This CDR3 is 10 amino acids long. Deletions cut 6 bases from V and 9 bases from J, with 6 bases between. The DNA for the CDR3 is TGCAGCGTCAGAGACAACGTCCTGACTTTC. Translation: CSVRDNVLTF. Based on the CDR3 plus reference TRBV29-1 and TRBJ2-6, the full variable domain is SAVISQKPSRDICQRGTSLTIQCQVDSQVTMMFWYRQQPGQSLTLIATANQGSEATYESGFVIDKFPISRPNLTFSTLTVSNMSPEDSSIYLCSVRDNVLTFGAGSRLTVL.

Many counts were recorded for this clonotype. The rearrangement links TRBV4-3 to TRBJ2-3; 7 bases map to TRBD1. The V gene end was trimmed by 0 bases and the J gene end by 3 bases; junction bases not matched to a gene: 6. The germline V gene has CDR1 LGHNA and CDR2 YSLEER. The CDR3 runs to 16 residues. Written as DNA, the CDR3 is TGCGCCAGCAGCCAAGATGCCGCAGGGGGTACAGATACGCAGTATTTT. Its translation: CASSQDAAGGTDTQYF.

This clonotype was seen ten or more times. The CDR3 reads CSAKDRSGGTFF. The CDR3 DNA follows: TGCAGTGCTAAGGACAGGAGCGGGGGGACTTTCTTT. The J gene is TRBJ1-1, the V gene TRBV20-1; TRBD1 matches at 7 bases. V lost 4 bases, J lost 12 bases, and 11 bases stayed unmatched. Germline V lookup: CDR1 DFQATT, CDR2 SNEGSKA (reference sequence). There are 12 residues in the CDR3.

J is TRBJ1-5 and V is TRBV6-1; 7 positions agree with TRBD1. The CDR3 sequence is 16 residues long. Germline trimming cut 2 bases from V and 7 bases from J; bases unmatched to any gene: 11. CDR1 and CDR2 (germline): MNHNS, SASEGT. CDR3 region: CASSEMRSGGSQPQHF. The CDR3 nucleotides are TGTGCCAGCAGTGAAATGAGGTCAGGGGGTTCGCAGCCCCAGCATTTT.